This TCR beta chain was identified in a study of blood T cell repertoires in COVID-19. Study-level background: Sites across the United States, Italy and Spain contributed samples from acute and convalescent COVID-19. The cDNA or gDNA used as material had been derived from T cells, B-cell-depleted T cells, or PBMCs.

Original processing notes: Reference gene primer amplification gave estimated nucleated cell counts. TCRdb's copy holds only in-frame clones and misses some; the assay was immunoSEQ multiplex PCR. The V and J calls and clone size were taken over from that table, and D and trimming were inferred from the DNA. This sample has some 38,000 clones, with approximately 90% found just once. Germline loops: CDR1 GTSNPN, CDR2 SVGIG (reference sequence). The length of the CDR3 is 14 residues. V lost 8 bases and J lost 3, with 18 bases in between. The chain carries TRBV30 and TRBJ2-3, with a possible D match to TRBD1 (6 bases). The TCR comes from a man aged 45-65 years with active COVID-19. The specimen sequenced was peripheral blood. The CDR3 coding sequence is TGTGCCGGAACAAGGGGGAGTTCAACAGATACGCAGTATTTT. This gives the protein CAGTRGSSTDTQYF. The variable domain in full, with the rest retrieved from reference TRBV30 and TRBJ2-3, is SQTIHQWPATLVQPVGSPLSLECTVEGTSNPNLYWYRQAAGRGLQLLFYSVGIGQISSEVPQNLSASRPQDRQFILSSKKLLLSDSGFYLCAGTRGSSTDTQYFGPGTRLTVL.